This TCR beta chain was documented in a study of blood T cell repertoires in COVID-19. Study as a whole: Whether acute or convalescent, the COVID-19 samples came from the United States, Italy and Spain. The cDNA or gDNA used as material had been derived from T cells, B-cell-depleted T cells, or PBMCs.

The CDR3 has 13 amino acids. Germline V CDR1 and CDR2: KGHSH, LQKENI. The V gene end was trimmed by 6 bases and the J gene end by 6 bases; junction bases not matched to a gene: 5. Original analysis: Reference gene primers were amplified, and this amplification served to estimate nucleated cell counts. Repertoires were generated with immunoSEQ multiplex PCR, while TCRdb's copy carries only in-frame clones and drops some. Clone size and the V and J calls come from that table; the DNA yielded D and trimming. The sample records under 350,000 clones, 85% being singletons. The receptor was isolated from a human donor in a cohort sampled during active COVID-19. The specimen sequenced was peripheral blood. The rearrangement joins TRBV18 to TRBJ1-1; 9 bases align to TRBD1. The CDR3 nucleotides read TGTGCCAGCTCCGCTGGACAGGGGTCTGAAGCTTTCTTT. This translates into CASSAGQGSEAFF.